Listed here are 8 T cell receptor beta chains from one sample, sequenced in a study of beta chain features in type 1 diabetes. The investigators reverse transcribed all of the isolated RNA, so they sequenced expressed TCRB transcripts. The protocol was immunoSEQ multiplex PCR, while the TCRdb copy is restricted to in-frame clones and leaves out a portion. Of 250,000 to 300,000 clones listed, about 7.8% were seen once; the top ten hold approximately 0.99%. Sequenced material: central memory CD4+ T cells from blood. The receptors come from a young woman in good health.

There are a few counts of this clone. V usage is TRBV5-6 and J usage is TRBJ2-7; 7 bases align to TRBD2. Germline V gene sequence: CDR1 SGHDT, CDR2 YYEEEE. The J segment lost 10 bases and the V segment lost 4 bases, leaving 20 bases of the junction unmatched. The CDR3 is made up of 16 amino acids. CDR3 loop: CASSRVGAGSPLDQYV. The CDR3, as DNA: TGTGCCAGCAGCCGCGTTGGAGCGGGGAGCCCCCTGGATCAGTACGTC.

V is TRBV4-3 and J is TRBJ2-5; perhaps TRBD2 as D (5 bases). The germline gives CDR1 LGHNA, CDR2 YSLEER. V lost 0 bases and J 4 bases, leaving 12 bases between the germline ends. CDR3 length: 15 residues. The CDR3 DNA reads TGCGCCAGCAGCCAAGATCTAGCTGTTAGAGAGACCCAGTACTTC. Protein product: CASSQDLAVRETQYF.

In its sample, this clone was seen a few times. This same CDR3 is encoded by further DNA sequences in the sample. The chain links TRBV15 to TRBJ1-3; a weak D match, TRBD1 (5 bases). Germline V CDR1 and CDR2: LNHNV, YYDKDF (reference sequence). V was shortened by 7 bases and J by 2 bases, with 9 bases between the two germline ends. This CDR3 has 13 residues. The CDR3 nucleotides are TGTGCCACCACCACGGGGGCTGGAAACACCATATATTTT. Its translation is CATTTGAGNTIYF.

For this clone: Distinct nucleotide sequences in the sample also encode this CDR3. V is TRBV2 and J is TRBJ1-5; TRBD1 aligns across 8 bases. V lost 4 bases, J lost 5 bases, and 4 bases stayed unmatched. Germline CDR1 and CDR2: SNHLY and FYNNEI. The CDR3 is made up of 14 amino acids. The CDR3 region is CASSVQGADQPQHF. The CDR3 DNA follows: TGTGCCAGCAGTGTTCAGGGGGCAGATCAGCCCCAGCATTTT.

This clone was observed a single time. V is TRBV28 and J is TRBJ2-7, with 12 bases identical to TRBD2. Germline loops: CDR1 MDHEN, CDR2 SYDVKM. This CDR3 contains 14 residues. V dropped 8 bases and J dropped 8; count of bases not matched to a gene: 10. CDR3: CASFGASGGAKQYV. The CDR3 DNA is TGTGCCAGCTTTGGGGCTAGCGGGGGGGCTAAGCAGTACGTC.

The CDR3 DNA is TGTGCCAGCAGCTTAGCGGTTAACTATGGCTACACCTTC. Translated, it gives CASSLAVNYGYTF. The V gene is TRBV7-3, the J gene TRBJ1-2; no definite D call. The CDR3 extends over 13 amino acids. CDR1 and CDR2 from the germline V gene are SGHTA and FQGTGA. V was pared by 2 bases and J by 1 base, with 5 bases between.

This clone was seen only a few times. V is TRBV7-2 and J is TRBJ2-3; the match to TRBD2 covers 12 bases. V gave up 0 bases and J gave up 6 bases; unmatched junction bases: 1. The germline V gene encodes CDR1 SGHTA and CDR2 FQGNSA. CDR3 length: 15 residues. DNA for the CDR3: TGTGCCAGCAGCTTAGCAGGACTAGCGGGGGATACGCAGTATTTT. Translated, it gives CASSLAGLAGDTQYF.

The chain carries TRBV7-9 and TRBJ2-7; D is perhaps TRBD1 (6 bases). Trimming removed 6 bases at V and 3 bases at J, with 18 bases between. This CDR3 has 15 residues. Germline lookup yields CDR1 SEHNR and CDR2 FQNEAQ (reference sequence). This CDR3 reads CASSQDRERFYEQYV. The DNA for the CDR3 is TGTGCCAGCAGTCAGGACAGAGAGAGGTTCTACGAGCAGTACGTC.